The 29 T cell receptor beta chains reported below all come from one sample, sequenced in a study of blood T cell repertoires in COVID-19. Assay: immunoSEQ multiplex PCR; the TCRdb copy retains only in-frame clones and omits some. The table shows fewer than 120,000 clones, with more than 75% occurring only once. Sequences were obtained from peripheral blood. Receptors were obtained from a woman between 45 and 60 years old with acute or convalescent COVID-19.

The V and J genes are TRBV5-6 and TRBJ2-4; D is uncertain. Germline lookup yields CDR1 SGHDT and CDR2 YYEEEE. The CDR3 sequence is 17 residues long. Trimming took off 0 bases at V and 0 bases at J, with 13 bases between the two ends. This CDR3 reads CASSLEALQLAKNIQYF. The CDR3 nucleotides read TGTGCCAGCAGCTTGGAAGCGCTGCAGCTAGCCAAAAACATTCAGTACTTC.

V is TRBV19 and J is TRBJ2-7; D uncertain. In germline, CDR1 is LNHDA, CDR2 SQIVND (reference sequence). CDR3 length equals 12 residues. Trimming cost V 5 bases and J 4 bases, with 9 bases left between them. The CDR3 DNA is TGTGCCAGTAGTGTCGACAAGTACGAGCAGTACTTC. Protein: CASSVDKYEQYF.

The chain joins TRBV29-1 to TRBJ2-7; 7 bases align to TRBD1. Germline-derived CDR1 and CDR2 are SQVTM and ANQGSEA. The V and J ends lost 1 base and 6 bases, in that order; junction bases with no gene match: 21. This CDR3 is built from 18 residues. The CDR3 DNA sequence: TGCAGCGTTGAAGTAGGAAATGGGCAGACAGGGCGGTTTTTCGAGCAGTACTTC. This sequence encodes CSVEVGNGQTGRFFEQYF.

The J gene is TRBJ2-5, the V gene TRBV5-4, with 11 bases that match TRBD2. The CDR3 loop spans 17 amino acids. Trimming cost V 4 bases and J 0 bases; bases outside gene matches: 8. Germline V gives CDR1 SGHNT, CDR2 YYREEE (reference sequence). CDR3 loop: CASSPLAGGPYQETQYF. CDR3 sequence (DNA): TGTGCCAGCAGCCCCCTAGCGGGAGGACCGTACCAAGAGACCCAGTACTTC.

The V call is TRBV29-1, the J call TRBJ2-2, with 7 bases identical to TRBD2. Per the germline V gene, CDR1 is SQVTM and CDR2 is ANQGSEA. The J segment lost 0 bases and the V segment lost 7 bases, leaving 5 bases of the junction unmatched. This CDR3 has 14 residues. The CDR3 is CSAKRDSNTGELFF. The CDR3 DNA is TGCAGCGCGAAGCGGGACTCGAACACCGGGGAGCTGTTTTTT.

This clone has a single count. The chain joins TRBV18 to TRBJ2-2; 8 bases agree with TRBD2. The CDR3 is 15 residues long. The J segment lost 8 bases and the V segment lost 4 bases, leaving 9 bases of the junction unmatched. Germline V lookup: CDR1 KGHSH, CDR2 LQKENI. This CDR3 reads CASSLFKAGEGELFF. CDR3 nucleotide sequence: TGTGCCAGCTCACTCTTCAAAGCGGGAGAGGGGGAGCTGTTTTTT.

This chain joins TRBV4-2 and TRBJ2-1; TRBD2 agrees at 8 bases. Germline V CDR1 and CDR2: LGHNA, YNFKEQ. Unmatched junction bases numbered 7, after V lost 6 bases and J lost 0 bases. The CDR3 sequence is 16 residues long. The CDR3 nucleotides are TGTGCCAGCAGTCATACCGGGACTAGCTCCTACAATGAGCAGTTCTTC. Translation: CASSHTGTSSYNEQFF.

The chain combines TRBV19 with TRBJ1-1, with D hard to call. Trimming stripped 1 base from V and 2 bases from J, with 11 bases between. Germline V gene lookup returns CDR1 LNHDA and CDR2 SQIVND (reference sequence). The CDR3 totals 15 residues. The CDR3 nucleotides are TGTGCCAGTAGTATAGGTGGCCAGATTAACACTGAAGCTTTCTTT. It codes for CASSIGGQINTEAFF.

The chain has TRBV5-8 and TRBJ2-4; 8 nucleotides line up with TRBD1. The length of the CDR3 is 15 residues. J gave up 8 bases and V 1 base, and 8 bases lay outside the gene matches. Per germline, CDR1 SGHTS and CDR2 YDEGEE. CDR3 sequence: CASSLYRTGRDIQYF. The CDR3 region has the DNA TGTGCCAGCAGCTTGTATCGGACAGGGCGAGACATTCAGTACTTC. Full variable domain (missing parts from reference TRBV5-8 and TRBJ2-4): EAGVTQSPTHLIKTRGQQATLRCSPISGHTSVYWYQQALGLGLQFLLWYDEGEERNRGNFPPRFSGRQFPNYSSELNVNALELEDSALYLCASSLYRTGRDIQYFGAGTRLSVL.

The rearrangement joins TRBV6-1 to TRBJ1-2, with 7 bases identical to TRBD1. Per germline, CDR1 MNHNS and CDR2 SASEGT. This CDR3 has 13 amino acids. V trimming: 2 bases; J trimming: 8 bases; junction bases outside the gene matches: 5. CDR3 coding DNA: TGTGCCAGCAGTGAAAGGGACAGAGGCGGCTACACCTTC. This codes for CASSERDRGGYTF.

The chain couples TRBV28 to TRBJ2-1, with 8 bases fitting TRBD1. The CDR3 spans 16 residues. CDR1 MDHEN and CDR2 SYDVKM come from the germline V gene. With 1 base clipped from V and 1 base from J, the junction kept 3 bases outside the gene matches. DNA of the CDR3: TGTGCCAGCAGTTTATCAGGGGGCGGATCCTACAATGAGCAGTTCTTC. Translating it yields CASSLSGGGSYNEQFF.

The chain joins TRBV6-5 to TRBJ2-7; D gene uncertain. The CDR3 totals 16 residues. V lost 0 bases to trimming and J lost 0 bases, with 12 bases between them. Germline CDR1 and CDR2: MNHEY and SVGAGI. The CDR3 protein is CASSYSRELSSYEQYF. The CDR3 bases are TGTGCCAGCAGTTACTCCCGCGAGCTGAGCTCCTACGAGCAGTACTTC.

The chain has TRBV11-2 and TRBJ2-3; a possible D gene is TRBD2 (6 bases). CDR1 is SGHAT, CDR2 FQNNGV, per germline. The CDR3 sequence is 16 residues long. V gave up 5 bases and J gave up 2 bases, with 17 bases separating them. The CDR3 loop is CASSQPVSGATDTQYF. The CDR3 DNA follows: TGTGCCAGCAGCCAGCCCGTCTCGGGAGCCACAGATACGCAGTATTTT.

There are a few counts of this clone. V and J are TRBV7-8 and TRBJ1-4; D not certain. Germline CDR1 SGHVS, CDR2 FQNEAQ. Trimming removed 6 bases at V and 3 bases at J, with 11 bases between. The CDR3 runs 14 residues. The chain's CDR3 is CASSIAGPNEKLFF. The CDR3 coding sequence is TGTGCCAGCAGTATCGCGGGCCCTAATGAAAAACTGTTTTTT.

The J gene is TRBJ2-7, the V gene TRBV6-5, with 11 bases aligning to TRBD2. There are 15 residues in the CDR3. V lost 4 bases, J lost 2 bases, and 4 bases stayed unmatched. CDR1 MNHEY and CDR2 SVGAGI come from the germline V gene. CDR3 region: CASSFSGRGTYEQYF. DNA for the CDR3: TGTGCCAGCAGTTTTAGCGGGAGGGGGACCTACGAGCAGTACTTC.

The chain uses TRBV7-6 and TRBJ2-7; 7 nucleotides agree with TRBD2. There are 14 residues in the CDR3. V shed 1 base, J shed 6 bases, and the junction held 6 bases outside the gene matches. Germline CDR1 and CDR2: SGHVS and FNYEAQ. The DNA of the CDR3 is TGTGCCAGCAGCTTAGGGACTAGTGGAGCCGAGCAGTACTTC. Its translation: CASSLGTSGAEQYF.

The chain carries TRBV11-2 and TRBJ2-3; TRBD2 matches at 14 bases. The germline V gene has CDR1 SGHAT and CDR2 FQNNGV. This CDR3 comprises 18 residues. With 4 bases clipped from V and 5 bases from J, the junction kept 11 bases outside the gene matches. Written as DNA, the CDR3 is TGTGCCAGCAGCTCTGTCCCGGGACTAGCGGGAGTGGTAGATACGCAGTATTTT. Translated: CASSSVPGLAGVVDTQYF.

The chain is built from TRBV18 and TRBJ2-1, with 11 positions matching TRBD2. Germline assignment: CDR1 KGHSH and CDR2 LQKENI. The length of the CDR3 is 15 residues. V was clipped by 6 bases and J by 5 bases; unmatched bases: 6. This CDR3 is CASSPTSGRNNEQFF. The CDR3 region has the DNA TGTGCCAGCTCCCCAACTAGCGGGAGAAACAATGAGCAGTTCTTC. Complete variable domain (other parts from reference TRBV18 and TRBJ2-1): NAGVMQNPRHLVRRRGQEARLRCSPMKGHSHVYWYRQLPEEGLKFMVYLQKENIIDESGMPKERFSAEFPKEGPSILRIQQVVRGDSAAYFCASSPTSGRNNEQFFGPGTRLTVL.

The V call is TRBV10-2, the J call TRBJ2-5, with D maybe TRBD2 (5 bases). Germline V CDR1 and CDR2: WSHSY, SAAADI. V was pared by 10 bases and J by 5 bases, with 20 bases between. This CDR3 contains 14 residues. The CDR3 loop is CAIQRTRAVETQYF. The CDR3 DNA is TGCGCCATCCAACGGACTCGGGCGGTTGAGACCCAGTACTTC.

This chain uses TRBV7-7 with TRBJ1-3; D is uncertain. CDR1 is SSHAT, CDR2 FNYEAQ, per germline (reference sequence). Trimming took 5 bases from V and 0 from J, leaving 11 bases between them. The CDR3 totals 15 residues. The CDR3 loop is CASSLSSSSGNTIYF. The CDR3 DNA is TGTGCCAGCAGCCTGTCCTCGAGCTCTGGAAACACCATATATTTT.

This clone turned up a few times. The chain carries TRBV21-1 and TRBJ2-5; whether TRBD2, the table's D call, matches the DNA was not checked. TRBV21-1 is reported as a pseudogene. The CDR3 sequence is 19 residues long. The CDR3 protein is CASSSKGGTSGRTKETQYF. In nucleotides, the CDR3 is TGTGCCAGCAGCTCAAAGGGGGGGACTAGCGGGAGGACCAAAGAGACCCAGTACTTC.

V and J are TRBV3-1 (or the pseudogene TRBV3-2) and TRBJ1-2; D uncertain. Between the trimmed V and J ends, which lost 2 bases and 7 bases, there was a span of 8 bases. Germline loops: CDR1 LGHDT, CDR2 YNNKEL (reference sequence). This CDR3 is built from 12 residues. The CDR3 protein is CASSQQTFGYTF. Here the CDR3 DNA reads TGTGCCAGCAGCCAACAGACATTTGGCTACACCTTC.

This chain uses TRBV6-5 with TRBJ1-4, with 9 bases matching TRBD1. Germline CDR1 reads MNHEY; CDR2 reads SVGAGI. The ends lost 5 bases at V and 6 bases at J; junction bases unmatched: 1. The CDR3 loop spans 13 amino acids. The DNA of the CDR3 is TGTGCCAGCAGTAGGGACAGGGATGAAAAACTGTTTTTT. Translated, it gives CASSRDRDEKLFF.

The chain combines TRBV10-3 with TRBJ1-4, with TRBD1 identical over 10 bases. The germline gives CDR1 ENHRY, CDR2 SYGVKD. The ends lost 2 bases at V and 8 bases at J; junction bases unmatched: 5. The CDR3 runs to 15 residues. The CDR3: CAISEPTGGEEKLFF. The CDR3 DNA is TGTGCCATCAGTGAGCCGACAGGGGGCGAGGAAAAACTGTTTTTT.

This clone occurred once. This sequence joins TRBV20-1 and TRBJ1-1; 7 nucleotides match TRBD1. Per germline, CDR1 DFQATT and CDR2 SNEGSKA (reference sequence). The CDR3 runs to 13 residues. The J segment lost 5 bases and the V segment lost 4 bases, leaving 7 bases of the junction unmatched. Written as DNA, the CDR3 is TGCAGTGCTATTGACAGGGCGGAAACTGAAGCTTTCTTT. Translating it yields CSAIDRAETEAFF.

The chain combines TRBV29-1 with TRBJ1-2; D call uncertain. The CDR3 is made up of 15 amino acids. V dropped 5 bases and J dropped 4 bases, with 20 bases sitting between them. Per germline, CDR1 SQVTM and CDR2 ANQGSEA. The CDR3, as DNA: TGCAGCGTTCGGGTCTTGGGAGAACAGTCCTATGGCTACACCTTC. It specifies CSVRVLGEQSYGYTF.

This chain uses TRBV5-5 with TRBJ2-5; weak D call: TRBD2 (5 bases). Looked up from germline, CDR1 is SGHKS and CDR2 is YYEKEE (reference sequence). V lost 4 bases and J 0 bases, leaving 16 bases between the germline ends. The CDR3 covers 16 residues. This chain's CDR3 is CASSVLAAVYQETQYF. The CDR3 coding sequence is TGTGCCAGCAGCGTTCTAGCAGCCGTATACCAAGAGACCCAGTACTTC.

The chain recombines TRBV7-6 with TRBJ2-2, with 8 bases lining up with TRBD2. The CDR3 has 15 residues. The trim removed 6 bases at V and 0 bases at J, leaving 3 bases unmatched. Germline V gives CDR1 SGHVS, CDR2 FNYEAQ. The CDR3 nucleotides are TGTGCCAGCAGATCTAGCGGGCCGAACACCGGGGAGCTGTTTTTT. This sequence encodes CASRSSGPNTGELFF.

The chain uses TRBV19 and TRBJ1-5; TRBD1 might be the D (5 bases). V was shortened by 4 bases and J by 0 bases, with 10 bases between the two germline ends. In germline, CDR1 is LNHDA, CDR2 SQIVND (reference sequence). The CDR3 consists of 15 residues. The CDR3 DNA is TGTGCCAGTAGTACTCACAGGCATAGCAATCAGCCCCAGCATTTT. Protein sequence: CASSTHRHSNQPQHF.